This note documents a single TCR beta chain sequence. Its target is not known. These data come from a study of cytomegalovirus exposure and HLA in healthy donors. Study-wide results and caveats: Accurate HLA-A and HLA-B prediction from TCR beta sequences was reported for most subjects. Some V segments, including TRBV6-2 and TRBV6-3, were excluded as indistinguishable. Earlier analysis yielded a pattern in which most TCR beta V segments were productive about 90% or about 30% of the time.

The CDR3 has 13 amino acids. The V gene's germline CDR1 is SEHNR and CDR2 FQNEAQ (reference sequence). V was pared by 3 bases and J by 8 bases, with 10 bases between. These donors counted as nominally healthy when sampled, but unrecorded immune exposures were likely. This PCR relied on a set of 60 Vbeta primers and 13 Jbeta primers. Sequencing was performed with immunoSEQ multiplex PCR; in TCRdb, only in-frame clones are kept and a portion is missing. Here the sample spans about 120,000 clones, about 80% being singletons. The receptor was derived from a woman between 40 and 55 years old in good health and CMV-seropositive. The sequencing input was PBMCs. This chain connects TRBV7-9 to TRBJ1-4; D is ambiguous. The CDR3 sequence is CASSLIRGEKLFF. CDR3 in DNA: TGTGCCAGCAGCTTGATCAGAGGGGAAAAACTGTTTTTT. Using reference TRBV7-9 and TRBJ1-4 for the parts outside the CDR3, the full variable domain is DTGVSQNPRHKITKRGQNVTFRCDPISEHNRLYWYRQTLGQGPEFLTYFQNEAQLEKSRLLSDRFSAERPKGSFSTLEIQRTEQGDSAMYLCASSLIRGEKLFFGSGTQLSVL.